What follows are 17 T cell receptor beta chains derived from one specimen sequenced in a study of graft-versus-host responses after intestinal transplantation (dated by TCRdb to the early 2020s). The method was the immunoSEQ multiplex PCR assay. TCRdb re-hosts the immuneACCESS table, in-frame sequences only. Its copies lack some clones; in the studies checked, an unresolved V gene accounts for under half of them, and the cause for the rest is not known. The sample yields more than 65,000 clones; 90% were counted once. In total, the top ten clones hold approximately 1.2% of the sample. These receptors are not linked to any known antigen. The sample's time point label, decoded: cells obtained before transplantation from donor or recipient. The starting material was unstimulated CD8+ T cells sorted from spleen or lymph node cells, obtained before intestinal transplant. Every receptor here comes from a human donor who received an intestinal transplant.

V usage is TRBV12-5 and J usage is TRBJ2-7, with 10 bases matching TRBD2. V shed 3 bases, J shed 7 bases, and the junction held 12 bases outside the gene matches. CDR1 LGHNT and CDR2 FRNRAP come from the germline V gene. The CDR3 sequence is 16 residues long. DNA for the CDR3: TGTGCTAGTGGTTTTGGGGACACTAGCGGGGAGGGGGAGCAGTACTTC. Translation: CASGFGDTSGEGEQYF.

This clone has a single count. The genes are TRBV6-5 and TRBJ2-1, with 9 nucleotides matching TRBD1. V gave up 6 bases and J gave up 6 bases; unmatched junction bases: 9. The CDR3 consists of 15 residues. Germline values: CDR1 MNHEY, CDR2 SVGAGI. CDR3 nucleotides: TGTGCCAGCAGCGTTGGACAGGGGATAATCAATGAGCAGTTCTTC. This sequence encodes CASSVGQGIINEQFF.

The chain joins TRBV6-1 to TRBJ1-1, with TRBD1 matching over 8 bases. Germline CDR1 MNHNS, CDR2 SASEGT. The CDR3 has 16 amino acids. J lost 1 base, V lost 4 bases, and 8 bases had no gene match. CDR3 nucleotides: TGTGCCAGCAGTGGGGGGACAGGTATGGAGAACACTGAAGCTTTCTTT. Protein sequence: CASSGGTGMENTEAFF.

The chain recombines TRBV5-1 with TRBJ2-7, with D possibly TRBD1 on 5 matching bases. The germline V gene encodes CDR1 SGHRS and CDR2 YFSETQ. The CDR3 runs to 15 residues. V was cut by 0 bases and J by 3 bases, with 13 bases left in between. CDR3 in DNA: TGCGCCAGCAGCTTGGAAACAGGAGCTATCTACGAGCAGTACTTC. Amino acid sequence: CASSLETGAIYEQYF.

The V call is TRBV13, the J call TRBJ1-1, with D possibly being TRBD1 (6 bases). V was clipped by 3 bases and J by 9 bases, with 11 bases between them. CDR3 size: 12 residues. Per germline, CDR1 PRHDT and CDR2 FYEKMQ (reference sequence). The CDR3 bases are TGTGCCAGCAGCTTGGGGGGGCCGAAAGCTTTCTTT. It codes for CASSLGGPKAFF.

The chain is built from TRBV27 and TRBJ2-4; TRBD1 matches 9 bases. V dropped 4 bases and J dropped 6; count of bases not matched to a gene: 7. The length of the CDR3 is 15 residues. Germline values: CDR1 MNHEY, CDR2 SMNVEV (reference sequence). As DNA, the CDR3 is TGTGCCAGCAGTTCCCATCCGACAGGGGGAAACATTCAGTACTTC. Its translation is CASSSHPTGGNIQYF.

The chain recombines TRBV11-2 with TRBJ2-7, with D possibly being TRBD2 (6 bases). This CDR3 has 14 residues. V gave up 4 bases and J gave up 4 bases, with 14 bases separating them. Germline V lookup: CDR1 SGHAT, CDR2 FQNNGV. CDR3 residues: CASSYTGREYEQYF. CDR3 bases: TGTGCCAGCAGCTACACCGGACGGGAGTACGAGCAGTACTTC. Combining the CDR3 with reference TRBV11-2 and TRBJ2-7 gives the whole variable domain EAGVAQSPRYKIIEKRQSVAFWCNPISGHATLYWYQQILGQGPKLLIQFQNNGVVDDSQLPKDRFSAERLKGVDSTLKIQPAKLEDSAVYLCASSYTGREYEQYFGPGTRLTVT.

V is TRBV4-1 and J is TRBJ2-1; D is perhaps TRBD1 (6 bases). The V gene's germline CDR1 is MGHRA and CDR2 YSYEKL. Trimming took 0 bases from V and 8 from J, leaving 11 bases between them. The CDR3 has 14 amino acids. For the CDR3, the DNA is TGCGCCAGCAGCCAAGAGGGGGCAGGGGATGAGCAGTTCTTC. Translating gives CASSQEGAGDEQFF.

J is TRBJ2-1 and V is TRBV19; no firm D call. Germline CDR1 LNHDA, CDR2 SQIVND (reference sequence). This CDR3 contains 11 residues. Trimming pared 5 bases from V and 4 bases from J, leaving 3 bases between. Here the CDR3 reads CASSHYNEQFF. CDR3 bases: TGTGCCAGTAGTCATTACAATGAGCAGTTCTTC.

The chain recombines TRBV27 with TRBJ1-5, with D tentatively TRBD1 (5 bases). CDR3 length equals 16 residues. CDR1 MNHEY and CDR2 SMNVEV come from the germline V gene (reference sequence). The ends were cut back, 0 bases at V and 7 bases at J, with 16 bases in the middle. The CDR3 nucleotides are TGTGCCAGCAGTTTATCGGCCAGGGCATTCGGGCAGCCCCAGCATTTT. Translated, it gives CASSLSARAFGQPQHF.

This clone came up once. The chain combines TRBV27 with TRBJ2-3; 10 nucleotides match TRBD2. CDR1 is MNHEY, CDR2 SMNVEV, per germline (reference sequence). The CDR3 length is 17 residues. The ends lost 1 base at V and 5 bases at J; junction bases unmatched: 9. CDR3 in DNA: TGTGCCAGCAGTTTATTAGGTAGCGGGGGGCCGGGAGATACGCAGTATTTT. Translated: CASSLLGSGGPGDTQYF.

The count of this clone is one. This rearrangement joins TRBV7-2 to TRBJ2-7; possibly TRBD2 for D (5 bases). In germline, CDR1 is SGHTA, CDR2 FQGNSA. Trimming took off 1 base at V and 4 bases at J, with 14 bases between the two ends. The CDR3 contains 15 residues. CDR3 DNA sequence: TGTGCCAGCAGCTTAGGACGCCAACGCGGGTACGAGCAGTACTTC. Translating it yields CASSLGRQRGYEQYF.

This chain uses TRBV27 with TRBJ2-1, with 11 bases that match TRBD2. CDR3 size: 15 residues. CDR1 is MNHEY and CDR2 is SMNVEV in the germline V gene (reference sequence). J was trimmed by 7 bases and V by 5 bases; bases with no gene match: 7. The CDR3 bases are TGTGCCAGCAGTCTTAGCGGGGGGGCCGGGAATGAGCAGTTCTTC. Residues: CASSLSGGAGNEQFF.

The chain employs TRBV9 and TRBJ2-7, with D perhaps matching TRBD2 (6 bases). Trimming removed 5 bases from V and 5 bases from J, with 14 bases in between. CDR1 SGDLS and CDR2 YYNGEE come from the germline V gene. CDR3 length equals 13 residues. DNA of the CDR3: TGTGCCAGCAGGGCAGCCGGGGGTCACGAGCAGTACTTC. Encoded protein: CASRAAGGHEQYF.

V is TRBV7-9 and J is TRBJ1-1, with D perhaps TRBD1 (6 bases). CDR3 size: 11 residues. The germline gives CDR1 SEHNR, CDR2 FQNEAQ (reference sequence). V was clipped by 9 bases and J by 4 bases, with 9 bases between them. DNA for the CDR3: TGTGCCAGTGTAGGGGGCACTGAAGCTTTCTTT. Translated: CASVGGTEAFF. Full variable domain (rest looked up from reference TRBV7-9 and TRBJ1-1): DTGVSQNPRHKITKRGQNVTFRCDPISEHNRLYWYRQTLGQGPEFLTYFQNEAQLEKSRLLSDRFSAERPKGSFSTLEIQRTEQGDSAMYLCASVGGTEAFFGQGTRLTVV.

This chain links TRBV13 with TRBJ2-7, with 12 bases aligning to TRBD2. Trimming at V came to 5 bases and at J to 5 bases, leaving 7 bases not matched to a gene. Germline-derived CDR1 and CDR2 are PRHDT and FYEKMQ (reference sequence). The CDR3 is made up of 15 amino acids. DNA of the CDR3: TGTGCCAGCAGCCCATCAACTAGCGGGGGGAACGAGCAGTACTTC. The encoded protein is CASSPSTSGGNEQYF. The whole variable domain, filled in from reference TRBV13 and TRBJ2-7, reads AAGVIQSPRHLIKEKRETATLKCYPIPRHDTVYWYQQGPGQDPQFLISFYEKMQSDKGSIPDRFSAQQFSDYHSELNMSSLELGDSALYFCASSPSTSGGNEQYFGPGTRLTVT.

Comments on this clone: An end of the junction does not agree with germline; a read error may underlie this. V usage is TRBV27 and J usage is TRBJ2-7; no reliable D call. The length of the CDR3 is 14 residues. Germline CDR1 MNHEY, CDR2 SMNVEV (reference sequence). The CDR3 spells CASRLQASAYEQYF. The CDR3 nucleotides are TGTGCCAGCCGTTTGCAGGCCTCTGCCTACGAGCAGTACTTC.